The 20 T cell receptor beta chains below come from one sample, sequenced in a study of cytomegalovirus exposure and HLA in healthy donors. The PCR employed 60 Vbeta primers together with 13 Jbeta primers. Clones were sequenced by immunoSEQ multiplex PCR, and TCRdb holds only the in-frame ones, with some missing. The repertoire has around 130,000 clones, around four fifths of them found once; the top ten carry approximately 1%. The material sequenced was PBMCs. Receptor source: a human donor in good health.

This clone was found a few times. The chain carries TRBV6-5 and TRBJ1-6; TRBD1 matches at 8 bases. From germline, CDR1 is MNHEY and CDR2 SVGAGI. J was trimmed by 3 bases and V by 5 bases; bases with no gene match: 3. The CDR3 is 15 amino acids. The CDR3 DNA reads TGTGCCAGCAGTCGACAGGGGAACTATAATTCACCCCTCCACTTT. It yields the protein CASSRQGNYNSPLHF.

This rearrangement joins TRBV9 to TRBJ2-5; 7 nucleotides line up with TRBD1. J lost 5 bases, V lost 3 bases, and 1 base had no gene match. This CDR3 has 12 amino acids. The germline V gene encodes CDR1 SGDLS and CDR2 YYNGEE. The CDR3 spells CASSGDSETQYF. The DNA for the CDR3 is TGTGCCAGCAGCGGGGACAGTGAGACCCAGTACTTC.

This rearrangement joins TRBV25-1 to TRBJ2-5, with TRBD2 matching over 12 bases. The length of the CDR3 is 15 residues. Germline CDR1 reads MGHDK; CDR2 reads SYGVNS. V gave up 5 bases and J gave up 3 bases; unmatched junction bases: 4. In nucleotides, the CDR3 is TGTGCCAGCAGTCTAGCGGGGGGGCCGGAAGAGACCCAGTACTTC. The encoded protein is CASSLAGGPEETQYF.

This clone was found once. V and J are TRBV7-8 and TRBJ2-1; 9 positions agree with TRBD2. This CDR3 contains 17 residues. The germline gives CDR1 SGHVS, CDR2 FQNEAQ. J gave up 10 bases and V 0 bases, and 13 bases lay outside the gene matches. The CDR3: CASSLAPLGGGAQEQFF. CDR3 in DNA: TGTGCCAGCAGCTTAGCCCCCCTGGGCGGGGGGGCGCAGGAGCAGTTCTTC.

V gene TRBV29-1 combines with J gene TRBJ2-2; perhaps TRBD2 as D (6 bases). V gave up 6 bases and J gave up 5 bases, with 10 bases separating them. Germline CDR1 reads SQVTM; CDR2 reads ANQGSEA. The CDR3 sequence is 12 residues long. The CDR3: CSVVRGTGELFF. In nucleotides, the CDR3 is TGCAGCGTCGTTCGGGGGACCGGGGAGCTGTTTTTT.

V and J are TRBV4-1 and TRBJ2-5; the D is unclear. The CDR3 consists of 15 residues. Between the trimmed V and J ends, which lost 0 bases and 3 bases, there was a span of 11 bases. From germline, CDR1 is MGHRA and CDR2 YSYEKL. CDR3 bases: TGCGCCAGCAGCCAAGATCCTGCGGTCGAAGAGACCCAGTACTTC. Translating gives CASSQDPAVEETQYF.

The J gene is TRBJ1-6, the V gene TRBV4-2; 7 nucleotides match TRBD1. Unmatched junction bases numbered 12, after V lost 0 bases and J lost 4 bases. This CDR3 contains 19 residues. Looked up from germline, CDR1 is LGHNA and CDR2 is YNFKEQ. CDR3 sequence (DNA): TGTGCCAGCAGCCAAGAAGACTCAAGACAGGGAGGTTATAATTCACCCCTCCACTTT. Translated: CASSQEDSRQGGYNSPLHF.

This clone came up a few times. The CDR3, as DNA: TGTGCCATTCCCGGGACAGGCACTGGGGCCAACGTCCTGACTTTC. This sequence encodes CAIPGTGTGANVLTF. The chain links TRBV5-5 to TRBJ2-6; 8 bases are shared with TRBD1. This CDR3 contains 15 residues. V gave up 9 bases and J gave up 2 bases; unmatched junction bases: 7. In germline, CDR1 is SGHKS, CDR2 YYEKEE (reference sequence).

The CDR3 region is CASSMWGDNSPLHF. CDR3 nucleotides: TGTGCCAGTAGTATGTGGGGAGATAATTCACCCCTCCACTTT. The chain carries TRBV19 and TRBJ1-6; D not resolved. CDR3 length equals 14 residues. The V end was cut by 3 bases, the J end by 5 bases, with 8 bases between. CDR1 LNHDA and CDR2 SQIVND come from the germline V gene (reference sequence).

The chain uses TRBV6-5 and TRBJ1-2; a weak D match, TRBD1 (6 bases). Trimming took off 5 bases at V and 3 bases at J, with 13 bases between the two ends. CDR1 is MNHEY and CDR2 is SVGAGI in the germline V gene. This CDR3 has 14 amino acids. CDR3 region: CASSEFGQHYGYTF. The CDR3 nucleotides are TGTGCCAGCAGTGAATTCGGACAGCACTATGGCTACACCTTC.

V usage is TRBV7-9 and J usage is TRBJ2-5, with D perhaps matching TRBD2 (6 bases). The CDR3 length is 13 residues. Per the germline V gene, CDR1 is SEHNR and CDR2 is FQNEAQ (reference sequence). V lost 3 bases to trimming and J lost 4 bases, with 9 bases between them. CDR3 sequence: CASSFTSRETQYF. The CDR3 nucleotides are TGTGCCAGCAGCTTTACTAGCAGAGAGACCCAGTACTTC.

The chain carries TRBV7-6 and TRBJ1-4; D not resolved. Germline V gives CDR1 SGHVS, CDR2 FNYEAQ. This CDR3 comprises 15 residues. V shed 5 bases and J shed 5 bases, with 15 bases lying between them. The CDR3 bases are TGTGCCAGCAGCCTCTTAGGCGGCCCCAATGAAAAACTGTTTTTT. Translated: CASSLLGGPNEKLFF. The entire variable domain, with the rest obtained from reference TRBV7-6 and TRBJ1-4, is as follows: GAGVSQSPRYKVTKRGQDVALRCDPISGHVSLYWYRQALGQGPEFLTYFNYEAQQDKSGLPNDRFSAERPEGSISTLTIQRTEQRDSAMYRCASSLLGGPNEKLFFGSGTQLSVL.

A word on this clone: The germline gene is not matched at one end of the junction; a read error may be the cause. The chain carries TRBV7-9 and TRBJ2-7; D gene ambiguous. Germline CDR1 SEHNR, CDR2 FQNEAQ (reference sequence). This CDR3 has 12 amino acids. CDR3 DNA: TGTTCCAGCAGCCTAACTTCCTACGAGCAGTACTTC. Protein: CSSSLTSYEQYF.

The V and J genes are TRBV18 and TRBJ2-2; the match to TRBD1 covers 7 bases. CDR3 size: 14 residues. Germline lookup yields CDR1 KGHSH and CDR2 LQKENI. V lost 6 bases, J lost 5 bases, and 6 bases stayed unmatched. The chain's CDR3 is CASSPGTETGELFF. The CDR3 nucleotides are TGTGCCAGCTCCCCCGGGACAGAGACCGGGGAGCTGTTTTTT.

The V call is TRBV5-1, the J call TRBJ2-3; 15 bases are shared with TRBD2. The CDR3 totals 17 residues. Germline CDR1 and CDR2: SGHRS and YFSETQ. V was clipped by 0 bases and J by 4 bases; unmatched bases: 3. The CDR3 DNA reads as TGCGCCAGCAGCTTGGGTGGGACTAGCGGGGGGTCAGATACGCAGTATTTT. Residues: CASSLGGTSGGSDTQYF.

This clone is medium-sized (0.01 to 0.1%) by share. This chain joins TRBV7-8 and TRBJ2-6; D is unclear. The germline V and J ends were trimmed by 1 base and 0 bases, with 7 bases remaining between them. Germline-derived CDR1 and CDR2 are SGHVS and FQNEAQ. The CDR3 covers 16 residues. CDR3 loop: CASSLVSVSGANVLTF. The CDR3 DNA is TGTGCCAGCAGCTTAGTTTCAGTCTCTGGGGCCAACGTCCTGACTTTC. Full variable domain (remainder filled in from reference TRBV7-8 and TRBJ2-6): GAGVSQSPRYKVAKRGQDVALRCDPISGHVSLFWYQQALGQGPEFLTYFQNEAQLDKSGLPSDRFFAERPEGSVSTLKIQRTQQEDSAVYLCASSLVSVSGANVLTFGAGSRLTVL.

This CDR3 reads CASSYPGQGQQYF. The CDR3 DNA reads TGTGCCAGCAGTTACCCCGGACAGGGGCAGCAGTACTTC. The gene calls are TRBV6-5 and TRBJ2-7; TRBD1 matches 9 bases. With 2 bases clipped from V and 8 bases from J, the junction kept 4 bases outside the gene matches. The CDR3 extends over 13 amino acids. The V gene's germline CDR1 is MNHEY and CDR2 SVGAGI.

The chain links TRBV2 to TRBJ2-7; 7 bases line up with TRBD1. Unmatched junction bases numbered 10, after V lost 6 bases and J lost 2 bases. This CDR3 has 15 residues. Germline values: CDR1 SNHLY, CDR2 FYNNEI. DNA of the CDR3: TGTGCCAGCAGGCTACCACAGGGGCGAACCTACGAGCAGTACTTC. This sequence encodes CASRLPQGRTYEQYF.

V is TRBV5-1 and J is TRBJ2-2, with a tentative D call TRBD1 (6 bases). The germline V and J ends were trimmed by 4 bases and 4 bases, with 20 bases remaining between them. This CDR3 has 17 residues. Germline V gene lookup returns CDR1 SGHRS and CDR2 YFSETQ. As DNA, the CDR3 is TGCGCCAGCAGCATGGGGTTGTTGGGGGCCTTCACCGGGGAGCTGTTTTTT. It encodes CASSMGLLGAFTGELFF.

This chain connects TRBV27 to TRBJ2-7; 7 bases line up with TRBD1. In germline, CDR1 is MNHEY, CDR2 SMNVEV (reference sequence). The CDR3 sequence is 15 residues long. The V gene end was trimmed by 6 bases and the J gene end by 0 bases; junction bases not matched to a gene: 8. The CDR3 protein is CASSGSNRGSYEQYF. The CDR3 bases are TGTGCCAGCAGCGGCTCTAACAGGGGCTCCTACGAGCAGTACTTC.